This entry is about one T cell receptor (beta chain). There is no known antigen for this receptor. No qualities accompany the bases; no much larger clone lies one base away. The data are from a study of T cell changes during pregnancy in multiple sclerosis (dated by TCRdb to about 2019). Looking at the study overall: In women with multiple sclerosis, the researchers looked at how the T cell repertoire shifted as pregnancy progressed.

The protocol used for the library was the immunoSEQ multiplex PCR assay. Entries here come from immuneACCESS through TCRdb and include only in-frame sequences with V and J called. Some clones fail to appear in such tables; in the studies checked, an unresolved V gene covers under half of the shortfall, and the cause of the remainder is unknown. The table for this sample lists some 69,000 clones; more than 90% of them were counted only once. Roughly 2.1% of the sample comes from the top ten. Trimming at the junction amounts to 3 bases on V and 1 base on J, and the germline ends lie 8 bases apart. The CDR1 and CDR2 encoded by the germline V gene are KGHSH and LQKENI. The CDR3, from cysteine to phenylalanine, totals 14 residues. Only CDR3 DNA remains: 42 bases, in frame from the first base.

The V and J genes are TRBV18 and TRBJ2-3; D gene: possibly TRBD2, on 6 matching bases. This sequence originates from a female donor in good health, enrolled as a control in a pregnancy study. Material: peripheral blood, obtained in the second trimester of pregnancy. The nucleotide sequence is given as TGTGCCAGCTCACCGGGGGGTGGCACAGATACGCAGTATTTT. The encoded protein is CASSPGGGTDTQYF.